The 2 T cell receptor beta chains below all came from one sample that was sequenced in a study of T-cell memory formation after mild COVID-19. A single record per CDR3 protein comes from TCRdb applying MiXCR to the 5' RACE reads. In the table there are 250,000 to 300,000 distinct CDR3 sequences, roughly 15% of which are singletons. Sequenced input: PBMCs or a T cell subset sorted from them (not recorded which). These receptors all come from a man between 18 and 29 years old who had mild COVID-19 (a few samples of this study predate the infection). Cell type and time point are not known.

This clonotype was recorded a few times. The chain has TRBV20-1 and TRBJ1-1; D is uncertain. In germline, CDR1 is DFQATT, CDR2 SNEGSKA (reference sequence). V lost 0 bases, J lost 0 bases, and 8 bases lay in between. This CDR3 spans 14 amino acids. The CDR3 is CSAREAQMNTEAFF. The DNA for the CDR3 is TGCAGTGCTAGAGAAGCCCAGATGAACACTGAAGCTTTCTTT.

This clonotype was observed a few times. The chain has TRBV7-2 and TRBJ1-1; D gene uncertain. CDR1 is SGHTA, CDR2 FQGNSA, per germline. V was pared by 6 bases and J by 0 bases, with 5 bases between. The CDR3 contains 12 residues. CDR3 residues: CASRNMNTEAFF. CDR3 nucleotide sequence: TGTGCCAGCAGAAATATGAACACTGAAGCTTTCTTT.